The 4 T cell receptor beta chains reported below all come from one sample, sequenced in a study of cytomegalovirus exposure and HLA in healthy donors. Both 60 Vbeta primers and 13 Jbeta primers went into the PCR. Using immunoSEQ multiplex PCR, the repertoire was profiled, and TCRdb retains in-frame clones only, with some absent. The repertoire holds approximately 120,000 clones, with approximately 87% as singletons. Source material: PBMCs. These receptors originate from a man aged 18 to 29 in good health and CMV-seropositive.

The chain carries TRBV5-5 and TRBJ1-4; D call uncertain. This CDR3 contains 17 residues. V lost 0 bases and J lost 0, with 12 bases in between. Germline CDR1 and CDR2: SGHKS and YYEKEE (reference sequence). CDR3: CASSLGLVITTNEKLFF. The DNA of the CDR3 is TGTGCCAGCAGCTTGGGCCTAGTGATTACAACTAATGAAAAACTGTTTTTT.

The chain joins TRBV5-1 to TRBJ1-1; a weak D match, TRBD1 (6 bases). Germline loops: CDR1 SGHRS, CDR2 YFSETQ. V was cut by 1 base and J by 2 bases, with 15 bases left in between. This CDR3 has 16 residues. CDR3 residues: CASSLFLIQGNTEAFF. The CDR3 DNA follows: TGCGCCAGCAGCTTGTTTCTCATACAGGGTAACACTGAAGCTTTCTTT.

The V gene is TRBV9, the J gene TRBJ1-1, with D maybe TRBD1 (5 bases). The CDR3 runs to 13 residues. Trimming removed 0 bases at V and 4 bases at J, with 7 bases between. Germline CDR1 is SGDLS and CDR2 is YYNGEE. The CDR3 coding sequence is TGTGCCAGCAGCGTAGGGGGCTTCACTGAAGCTTTCTTT. Protein: CASSVGGFTEAFF.

This chain joins TRBV9 and TRBJ1-3; 7 positions agree with TRBD1. CDR1 is SGDLS, CDR2 YYNGEE, per germline. The CDR3 has 16 amino acids. V lost 0 bases to trimming and J lost 2 bases; unmatched junction nucleotides: 5. The CDR3 DNA reads TGTGCCAGCAGCGTAGAACCAGGGGGAACTGGAAACACCATATATTTT. Its translation is CASSVEPGGTGNTIYF.